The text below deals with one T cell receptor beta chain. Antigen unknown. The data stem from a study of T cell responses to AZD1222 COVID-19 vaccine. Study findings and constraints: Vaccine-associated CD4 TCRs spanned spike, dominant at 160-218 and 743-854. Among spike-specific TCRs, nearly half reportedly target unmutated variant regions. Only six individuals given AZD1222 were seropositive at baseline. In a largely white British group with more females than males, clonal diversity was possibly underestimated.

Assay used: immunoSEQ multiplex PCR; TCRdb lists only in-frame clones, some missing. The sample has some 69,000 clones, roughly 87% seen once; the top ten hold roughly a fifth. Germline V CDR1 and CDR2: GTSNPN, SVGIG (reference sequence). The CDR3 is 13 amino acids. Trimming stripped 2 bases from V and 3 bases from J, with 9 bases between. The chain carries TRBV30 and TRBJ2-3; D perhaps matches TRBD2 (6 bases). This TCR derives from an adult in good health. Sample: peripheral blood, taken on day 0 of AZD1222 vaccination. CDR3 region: CAWSNGGTDTQYF. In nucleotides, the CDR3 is TGTGCCTGGAGTAACGGGGGAACAGATACGCAGTATTTT.